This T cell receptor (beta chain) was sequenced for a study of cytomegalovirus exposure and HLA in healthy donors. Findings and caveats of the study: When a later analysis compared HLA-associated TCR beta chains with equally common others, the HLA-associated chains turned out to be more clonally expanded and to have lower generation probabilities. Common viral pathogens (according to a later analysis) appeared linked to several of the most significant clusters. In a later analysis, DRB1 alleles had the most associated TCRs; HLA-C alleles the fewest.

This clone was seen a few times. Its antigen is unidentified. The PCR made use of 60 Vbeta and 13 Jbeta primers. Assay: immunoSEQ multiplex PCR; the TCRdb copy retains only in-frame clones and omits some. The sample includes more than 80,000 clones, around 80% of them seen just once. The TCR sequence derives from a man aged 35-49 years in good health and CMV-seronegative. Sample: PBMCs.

This CDR3 reads CASSPGHRYNEKLFF. The DNA for the CDR3 is TGCGCCAGCAGCCCGGGACACCGGTATAATGAAAAACTGTTTTTT. The V and J genes are TRBV5-1 and TRBJ1-4; TRBD1 might be the D (6 bases). The CDR3 covers 15 residues. The V end was cut by 4 bases, the J end by 4 bases, with 14 bases between. The germline gives CDR1 SGHRS, CDR2 YFSETQ.